One T cell receptor (beta chain) is described in this entry. Its antigen is not identified. Trimming removed 7 bases from V and 0 bases from J, with 10 bases in between. CDR3 length: 15 amino acids. Germline V gene data show CDR1 as SEHNR and CDR2 as FQNEAQ (reference sequence). These data come from a study of cytomegalovirus exposure and HLA in healthy donors. The study, taken as a whole, reports: Productive rates of about 90% or about 30% were seen for most TCR beta V segments in an earlier analysis. Because they were indistinguishable, some V segments, including TRBV6-2 and TRBV6-3, were excluded.

The primer mix had 60 Vbeta and 13 Jbeta primers. In the original processing: The authors later counted roughly 76 million unique TCR beta chains, roughly 10 million of them shared. Libraries were prepared by immunoSEQ multiplex PCR; TCRdb keeps only in-frame clonotypes and omits some of them. The V and J calls and the clone size are those of that table, but D and trimming were determined from the DNA. The table records over 150,000 clones, 84% of them present only once. Input material: PBMCs. The chain combines TRBV7-9 with TRBJ2-6; unclear D gene. The receptor was isolated from a boy between 2 and 10 years old in good health and CMV-seronegative. The CDR3 reads CASTTFVSGANVLTF. DNA of the CDR3: TGTGCCAGCACCACTTTTGTCTCTGGGGCCAACGTCCTGACTTTC. The whole variable domain, remainder taken from reference TRBV7-9 and TRBJ2-6, is DTGVSQNPRHKITKRGQNVTFRCDPISEHNRLYWYRQTLGQGPEFLTYFQNEAQLEKSRLLSDRFSAERPKGSFSTLEIQRTEQGDSAMYLCASTTFVSGANVLTFGAGSRLTVL.